A single sample gave rise to the 7 T cell receptor beta chains below, sequenced in a study of blood T cells in healthy people across ages. Primed by a sample-barcoded 5' primer and a J-beta primer mix, a second PCR proceeded for about 7 to 11 cycles. TCRdb processed the 5' RACE reads anew with MiXCR; each CDR3 protein has one entry. The repertoire has roughly 2 million distinct CDR3 sequences, roughly 52% of them found once; the top ten carry roughly 2%. Material for sequencing was blood. The receptors were sampled from a woman between 40 and 50 years old in good health.

The chain's CDR3 is CASSLTSQVNEQFF. The CDR3, as DNA: TGTGCCAGCAGCTTGACTTCTCAAGTGAATGAGCAGTTCTTC. The chain carries TRBV5-6 and TRBJ2-1; D is undetermined. The germline gives CDR1 SGHDT, CDR2 YYEEEE. V shed 1 base and J shed 7 bases, with 12 bases lying between them. This CDR3 has 14 amino acids.

As to this clonotype: Given a much more abundant clone one base away, this may be a read error. This chain links TRBV20-1 with TRBJ2-5; TRBD1 aligns across 12 bases. The J segment lost 7 bases and the V segment lost 3 bases, leaving 6 bases of the junction unmatched. This CDR3 has 14 amino acids. The germline V gene encodes CDR1 DFQATT and CDR2 SNEGSKA (reference sequence). The CDR3 here is CSARGQGATATQYF. CDR3 coding DNA: TGCAGTGCTAGGGGACAGGGGGCGACGGCGACCCAGTACTTC.

The chain couples TRBV20-1 to TRBJ2-1, with 9 bases matching TRBD2. The CDR3 length is 15 residues. The trim removed 8 bases at V and 5 bases at J, leaving 13 bases unmatched. Germline loops: CDR1 DFQATT, CDR2 SNEGSKA (reference sequence). CDR3 in amino acids: CSPGWRGGQNNEQFF. CDR3 sequence (DNA): TGCAGTCCCGGGTGGCGGGGGGGCCAGAACAATGAGCAGTTCTTC.

The J gene is TRBJ1-6, the V gene TRBV21-1. TRBV21-1 is designated a pseudogene. The CDR3 consists of 13 residues. CDR3 nucleotide sequence: TGTGCCAGCGTTCAGGATCTCTACTCACCCCTCCACTTT. Its protein product is CASVQDLYSPLHF.

CDR3 protein: CASCTGALNTEAFF. The CDR3 DNA reads as TGTGCCAGCTGCACAGGGGCCTTGAACACTGAAGCTTTCTTT. The genes are TRBV28 and TRBJ1-1; 7 positions match TRBD1. From germline, CDR1 is MDHEN and CDR2 SYDVKM. This CDR3 comprises 14 residues. V lost 8 bases to trimming and J lost 0 bases; unmatched junction nucleotides: 6. Full variable domain (remainder filled in from reference TRBV28 and TRBJ1-1): DVKVTQSSRYLVKRTGEKVFLECVQDMDHENMFWYRQDPGLGLRLIYFSYDVKMKEKGDIPEGYSVSREKKERFSLILESASTNQTSMYLCASCTGALNTEAFFGQGTRLTVV.

The chain couples TRBV5-6 to TRBJ2-7; TRBD1 might be the D (5 bases). This CDR3 spans 14 amino acids. V gave up 4 bases and J gave up 4 bases, with 15 bases separating them. The germline V gene has CDR1 SGHDT and CDR2 YYEEEE. The CDR3 region is CASSRGRVFYEQYF. Here the CDR3 DNA reads TGTGCCAGCAGCAGGGGCAGGGTATTTTACGAGCAGTACTTC.

The chain is built from TRBV7-2 and TRBJ2-5, with no clear D. Matching the DNA end better, TRBJ2-7 makes the J call doubtful. Germline V gene lookup returns CDR1 SGHTA and CDR2 FQGNSA. The CDR3 runs 12 residues. This CDR3 reads CASSLDSAEQYF. As DNA, the CDR3 is TGTGCCAGCAGCTTAGACAGTGCCGAGCAGTACTTC.